The entry that follows covers one T cell receptor beta chain sequence. The same CDR3 is also encoded by other DNA sequences in this sample. Trimming removed 4 bases from V and 4 bases from J, with 7 bases in between. The CDR3 is made up of 11 amino acids. Per germline, CDR1 DFQATT and CDR2 SNEGSKA (reference sequence). The sample is drawn from a study of blood T cell repertoires in COVID-19. Study summary: Researchers got acute and convalescent COVID-19 samples from the United States, Italy and Spain.

Per the study methods: Using reference gene primer amplification, nucleated cell counts were estimated. This table comes from immunoSEQ multiplex PCR, and its TCRdb copy is limited to in-frame clones, with some not included. The DNA gave D and trimming, while V, J and clone size come from that table. The sample lists about 89,000 clones, 75% to 90% occurring once. The chain is built from TRBV20-1 and TRBJ1-2; possible D gene TRBD1, 5 bases. This receptor was taken from an elderly woman with acute or convalescent COVID-19. Sequencing was carried out using peripheral blood. This CDR3 is CSAIRGYGYTF. Here the CDR3 DNA reads TGCAGTGCTATTAGGGGCTATGGCTACACCTTC.